The present T cell receptor beta chain was sequenced within a study of shared clonotypes between healthy human individuals. Clones were read by immunoSEQ multiplex PCR, and TCRdb kept only the in-frame ones, dropping some. The data hold roughly 760,000 clones, with under 80% observed a single time. Study conclusions and caveats: Four donors had 5% to 6% of their naive CD4 clonotypes in common.

In germline, CDR1 is SGHTA, CDR2 FQGNSA. Trimming at V came to 1 base and at J to 4 bases, leaving 3 bases not matched to a gene. The CDR3 sequence is 15 residues long. Regarding this clone: Its antigen is undetermined.

Only Caucasian adults living in Nashville, Tennessee made up the donor group. A split of CD4+ cells into CD45RA+ naive and CD45RA-negative memory subsets was performed. This receptor was identified in a woman aged 30 to 39 in good health. Sequencing was performed on memory CD4+ T cells sorted from blood. Subset described: CD45RA-negative fraction. The chain links TRBV7-2 to TRBJ1-5; TRBD1 matches 8 bases. The CDR3 coding sequence is TGTGCCAGCAGCTTAGGAGACAGGGGTAATCAGCCCCAGCATTTT. Translation gives CASSLGDRGNQPQHF.